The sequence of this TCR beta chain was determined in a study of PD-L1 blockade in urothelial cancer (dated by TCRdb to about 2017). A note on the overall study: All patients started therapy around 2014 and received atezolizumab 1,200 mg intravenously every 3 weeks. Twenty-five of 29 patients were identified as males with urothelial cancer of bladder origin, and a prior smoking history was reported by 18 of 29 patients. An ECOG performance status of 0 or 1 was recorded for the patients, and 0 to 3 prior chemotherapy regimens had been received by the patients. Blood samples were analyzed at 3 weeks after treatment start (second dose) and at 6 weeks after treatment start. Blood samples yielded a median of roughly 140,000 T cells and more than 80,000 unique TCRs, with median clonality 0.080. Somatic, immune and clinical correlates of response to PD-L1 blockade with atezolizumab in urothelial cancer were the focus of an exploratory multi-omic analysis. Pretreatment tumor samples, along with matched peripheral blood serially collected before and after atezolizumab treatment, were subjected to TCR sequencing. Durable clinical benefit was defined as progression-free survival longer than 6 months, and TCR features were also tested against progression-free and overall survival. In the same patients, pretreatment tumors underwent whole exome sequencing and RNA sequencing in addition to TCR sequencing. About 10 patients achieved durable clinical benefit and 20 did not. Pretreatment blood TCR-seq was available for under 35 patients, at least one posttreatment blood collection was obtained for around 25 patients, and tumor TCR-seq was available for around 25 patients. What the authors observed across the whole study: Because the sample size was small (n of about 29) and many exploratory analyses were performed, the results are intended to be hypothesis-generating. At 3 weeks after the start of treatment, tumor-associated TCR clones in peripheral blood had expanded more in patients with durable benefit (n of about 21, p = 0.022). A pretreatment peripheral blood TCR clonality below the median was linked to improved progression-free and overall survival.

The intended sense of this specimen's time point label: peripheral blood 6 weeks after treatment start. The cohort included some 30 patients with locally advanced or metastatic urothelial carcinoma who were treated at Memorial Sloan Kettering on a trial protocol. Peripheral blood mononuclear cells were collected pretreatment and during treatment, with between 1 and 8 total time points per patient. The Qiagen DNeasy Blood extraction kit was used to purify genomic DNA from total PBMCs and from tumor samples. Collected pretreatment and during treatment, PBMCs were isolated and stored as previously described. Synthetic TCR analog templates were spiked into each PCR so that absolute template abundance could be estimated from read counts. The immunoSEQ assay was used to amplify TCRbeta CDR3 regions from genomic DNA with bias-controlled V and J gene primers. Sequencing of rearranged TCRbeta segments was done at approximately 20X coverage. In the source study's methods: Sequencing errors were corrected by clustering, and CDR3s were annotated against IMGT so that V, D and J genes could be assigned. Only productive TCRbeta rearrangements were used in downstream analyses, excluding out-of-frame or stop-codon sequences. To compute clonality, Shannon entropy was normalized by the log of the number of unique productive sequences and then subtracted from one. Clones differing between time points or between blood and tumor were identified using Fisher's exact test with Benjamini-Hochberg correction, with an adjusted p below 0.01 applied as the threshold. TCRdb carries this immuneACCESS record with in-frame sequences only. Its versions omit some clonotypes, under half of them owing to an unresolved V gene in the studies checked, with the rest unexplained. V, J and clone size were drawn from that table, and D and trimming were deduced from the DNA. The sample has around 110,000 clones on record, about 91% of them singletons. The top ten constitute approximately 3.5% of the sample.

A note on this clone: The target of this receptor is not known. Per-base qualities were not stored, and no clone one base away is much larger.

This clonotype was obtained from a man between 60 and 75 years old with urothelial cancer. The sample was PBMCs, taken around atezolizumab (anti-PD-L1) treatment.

The nucleotides read TGTGCCAGCAGCTCCTCGGGAGCGGGGAGCACAGATACGCAGTATTTT. This encodes CASSSSGAGSTDTQYF. The sequence links TRBV7-9 to TRBJ2-3; 7 central nucleotides agree with TRBD2. Its CDR3 holds 16 amino acids, cysteine through phenylalanine. Only CDR3 DNA remains: 48 bases, in frame from the first base. CDR1 SEHNR and CDR2 FQNEAQ are derived from the germline V gene (reference sequence). At the junction V is shortened by 4 bases and J by 0 bases; bases outside the gene matches: 7.